The 10 T cell receptor beta chains below all came from one sample that was sequenced in a study of blood T cell repertoires in COVID-19. Sequencing used immunoSEQ multiplex PCR; TCRdb keeps in-frame clones, though not all of them. The top ten hold approximately 4.5% of the sample, which has 95,000 to 150,000 clones, approximately 83% seen once. Material: peripheral blood. The receptor set was obtained from a woman aged 70-85 years with acute or convalescent COVID-19.

The chain is built from TRBV6-2 or TRBV6-3 and TRBJ1-6, with TRBD1 as a possible D gene (6 bases). The V gene lost 4 bases and the J gene lost 6 bases, with 7 bases spanning the gap. The CDR3 has 13 amino acids. Germline V lookup: CDR1 MNHEY, CDR2 SVGEGT. CDR3 residues: CASSSRGNSPLHF. In DNA, the CDR3 is TGTGCCAGCAGTTCCAGGGGTAATTCACCCCTCCACTTT.

This clone appeared a few times. The chain couples TRBV12-3 or TRBV12-4 to TRBJ2-7; D possibly corresponds to TRBD1 (5 bases). With 7 bases removed from V and 2 bases from J, the gap between germline ends came to 9 bases. The CDR3 loop spans 12 amino acids. The CDR3 DNA sequence: TGTGCCAGCACCCAGGGTACCTACGAGCAGTACTTC. Translation: CASTQGTYEQYF.

The rearrangement links TRBV6-5 to TRBJ1-6; no reliable D call. There are 16 residues in the CDR3. CDR1 and CDR2 from the germline V gene are MNHEY and SVGAGI. The V and J ends lost 0 bases and 6 bases respectively, with 12 bases between them. The CDR3 nucleotides read TGTGCCAGCAGTTACTCAAACCGGGTCCCTAATTCACCCCTCCACTTT. The encoded protein is CASSYSNRVPNSPLHF.

This chain uses TRBV13 with TRBJ1-1, with D hard to call. The germline gives CDR1 PRHDT, CDR2 FYEKMQ (reference sequence). V lost 5 bases, J lost 2 bases, and 15 bases lay in between. This CDR3 contains 15 residues. The CDR3 sequence is CASSDLQRGNTEAFF. The DNA of the CDR3 is TGTGCCAGCAGCGATTTACAGCGGGGTAACACTGAAGCTTTCTTT.

The chain has TRBV5-5 and TRBJ1-1; no reliable D call. Germline lookup yields CDR1 SGHKS and CDR2 YYEKEE (reference sequence). Trimming removed 1 base at V and 5 bases at J, with 9 bases between. This CDR3 has 13 residues. The CDR3 sequence is CASSLIGSTEAFF. The DNA for the CDR3 is TGTGCCAGCAGCTTGATCGGTAGTACTGAAGCTTTCTTT.

The chain joins TRBV14 to TRBJ1-2; D is possibly TRBD1 (6 bases). CDR3 length equals 17 residues. Germline CDR1 is SGHDN and CDR2 is FVKESK. The ends were cut back, 0 bases at V and 1 base at J, with 15 bases in the middle. The chain's CDR3 is CASSQESGWTDNYGYTF. CDR3 nucleotides: TGTGCCAGCAGCCAAGAGAGTGGTTGGACAGATAACTATGGCTACACCTTC. Complete variable domain (other parts from reference TRBV14 and TRBJ1-2): EAGVTQFPSHSVIEKGQTVTLRCDPISGHDNLYWYRRVMGKEIKFLLHFVKESKQDESGMPNNRFLAERTGGTYSTLKVQPAELEDSGVYFCASSQESGWTDNYGYTFGSGTRLTVV.

The chain links TRBV7-2 to TRBJ2-7; 8 bases are shared with TRBD2. V dropped 1 base and J dropped 0; count of bases not matched to a gene: 8. Germline assignment: CDR1 SGHTA and CDR2 FQGNSA. The CDR3 spans 17 residues. The CDR3 nucleotides are TGTGCCAGCAGCTTAGAGGCTAGCGGGTATTACTCCTACGAGCAGTACTTC. Translation: CASSLEASGYYSYEQYF.

In its sample, this clone was seen a few times. The chain employs TRBV12-5 and TRBJ1-5; tentative D call: TRBD1 (5 bases). The CDR3 sequence is 16 residues long. Per germline, CDR1 LGHNT and CDR2 FRNRAP. Trimming cost V 1 base and J 1 base, with 11 bases left between them. The chain's CDR3 is CASGLGRGRSNQPQHF. The CDR3 bases are TGTGCTAGTGGTTTGGGTAGGGGTAGGAGCAATCAGCCCCAGCATTTT.

This sequence joins TRBV7-2 and TRBJ1-3; weak D call: TRBD1 (6 bases). The CDR3 runs 14 residues. Deletions cut 6 bases from V and 3 bases from J, with 12 bases between. Germline V gene lookup returns CDR1 SGHTA and CDR2 FQGNSA. This CDR3 reads CASRETGFGNTIYF. CDR3 coding DNA: TGTGCCAGCAGAGAAACAGGGTTTGGAAACACCATATATTTT.

The genes are TRBV2 and TRBJ2-7, with 10 nucleotides matching TRBD2. CDR1 and CDR2 (germline): SNHLY, FYNNEI. This CDR3 comprises 16 residues. V shed 0 bases, J shed 3 bases, and the junction held 5 bases outside the gene matches. CDR3 sequence (DNA): TGTGCCAGCAGTGAAGCGCTAATAGCGGGGGGCTACGAGCAGTACTTC. This gives the protein CASSEALIAGGYEQYF.